This T cell receptor (beta chain) appears in the sequencing data of a study of T cells after posttransplantation cyclophosphamide. Overall study findings and caveats: Later blood repertoires were often dominated by clones from the donor CD8+ memory compartment. After PTCy, TRB diversity resembled that of CNI/methotrexate controls. Blood and skin or GI T cell repertoires showed limited TRB overlap.

Some clones are missing from TCRdb's copy, which holds only in-frame ones; the method was immunoSEQ multiplex PCR. The sample consists of some 27,000 clones, roughly 90% of them appearing once. In the case of this clone: Its target is not known.

CDR1 is SGHRS and CDR2 is YFSETQ in the germline V gene. V shed 4 bases and J 5 bases; nucleotides not matched to a gene: 7. This CDR3 contains 15 residues. The chain joins TRBV5-1 to TRBJ2-7, with 12 positions matching TRBD1. The clonotype originates from a man in his fifties. Material for sequencing was PBMCs. The CDR3 sequence: CASSKPGQGAHEQYF. CDR3 in DNA: TGCGCCAGCAGCAAACCGGGACAGGGGGCCCACGAGCAGTACTTC.